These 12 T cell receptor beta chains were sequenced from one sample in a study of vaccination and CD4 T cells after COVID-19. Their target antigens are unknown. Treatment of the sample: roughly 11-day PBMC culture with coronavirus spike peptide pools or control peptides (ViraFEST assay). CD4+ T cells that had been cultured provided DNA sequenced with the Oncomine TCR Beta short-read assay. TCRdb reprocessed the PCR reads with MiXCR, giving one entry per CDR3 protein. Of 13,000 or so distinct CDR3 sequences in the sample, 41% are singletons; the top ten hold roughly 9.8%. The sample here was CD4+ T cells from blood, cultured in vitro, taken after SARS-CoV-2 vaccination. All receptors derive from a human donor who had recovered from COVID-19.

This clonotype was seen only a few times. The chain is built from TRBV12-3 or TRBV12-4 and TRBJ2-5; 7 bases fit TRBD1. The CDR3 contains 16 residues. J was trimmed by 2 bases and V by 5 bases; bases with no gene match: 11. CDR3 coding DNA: TGTGCCAGCAGTACAACCCCGACAGGGTATCAAGAGACCCAGTACTTC. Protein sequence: CASSTTPTGYQETQYF.

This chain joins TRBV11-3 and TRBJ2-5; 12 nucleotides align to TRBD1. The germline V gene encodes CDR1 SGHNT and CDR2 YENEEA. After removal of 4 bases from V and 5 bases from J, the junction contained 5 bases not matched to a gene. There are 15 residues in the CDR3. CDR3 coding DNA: TGTGCCAGCAGCTCCTGGGACAGGGGGCATGAGACCCAGTACTTC. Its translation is CASSSWDRGHETQYF. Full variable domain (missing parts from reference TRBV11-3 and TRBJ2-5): EAGVVQSPRYKIIEKKQPVAFWCNPISGHNTLYWYLQNLGQGPELLIRYENEEAVDDSQLPKDRFSAERLKGVDSTLKIQPAELGDSAVYLCASSSWDRGHETQYFGPGTRLLVL.

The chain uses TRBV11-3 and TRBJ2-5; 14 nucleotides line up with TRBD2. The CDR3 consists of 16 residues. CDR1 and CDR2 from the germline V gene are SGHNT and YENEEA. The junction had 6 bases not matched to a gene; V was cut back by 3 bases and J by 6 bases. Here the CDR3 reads CASSLATSGGAKTQYF. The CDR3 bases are TGTGCCAGCAGCTTGGCGACTAGCGGGGGGGCGAAGACCCAGTACTTC.

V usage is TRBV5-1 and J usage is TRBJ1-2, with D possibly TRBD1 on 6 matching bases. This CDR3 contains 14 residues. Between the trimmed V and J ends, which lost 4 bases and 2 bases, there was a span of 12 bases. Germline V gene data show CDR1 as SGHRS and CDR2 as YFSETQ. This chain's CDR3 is CASSLRTDNYGYTF. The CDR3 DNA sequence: TGCGCCAGCAGCCTACGGACAGACAACTATGGCTACACCTTC.

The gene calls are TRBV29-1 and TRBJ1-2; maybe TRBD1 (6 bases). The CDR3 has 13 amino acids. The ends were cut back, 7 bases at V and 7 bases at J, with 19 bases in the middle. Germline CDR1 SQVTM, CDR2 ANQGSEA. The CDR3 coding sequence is TGCAGCGCAAAGGAACAGGGAGGTGGTGGCTACACCTTC. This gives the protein CSAKEQGGGGYTF.

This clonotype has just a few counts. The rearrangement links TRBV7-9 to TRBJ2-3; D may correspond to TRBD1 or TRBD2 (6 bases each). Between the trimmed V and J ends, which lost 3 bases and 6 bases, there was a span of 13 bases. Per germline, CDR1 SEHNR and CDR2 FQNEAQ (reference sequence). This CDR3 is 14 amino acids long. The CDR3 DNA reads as TGTGCCAGCAGCTTCACAGGGAGGTCGGATACGCAGTATTTT. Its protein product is CASSFTGRSDTQYF.

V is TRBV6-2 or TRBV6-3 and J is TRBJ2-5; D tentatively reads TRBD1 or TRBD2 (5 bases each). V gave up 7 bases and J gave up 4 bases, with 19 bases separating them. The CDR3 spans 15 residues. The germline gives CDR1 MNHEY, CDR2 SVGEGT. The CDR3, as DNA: TGTGCCAGCACCCAAAAACGAGGTGGGGGAGAGACCCAGTACTTC. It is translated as CASTQKRGGGETQYF.

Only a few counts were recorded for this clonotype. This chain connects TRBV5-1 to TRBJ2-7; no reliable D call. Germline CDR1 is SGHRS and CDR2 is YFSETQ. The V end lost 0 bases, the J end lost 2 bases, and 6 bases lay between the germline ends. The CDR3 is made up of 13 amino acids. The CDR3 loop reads CASSLDRAYEQYF. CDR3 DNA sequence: TGCGCCAGCAGCTTGGACAGAGCCTACGAGCAGTACTTC.

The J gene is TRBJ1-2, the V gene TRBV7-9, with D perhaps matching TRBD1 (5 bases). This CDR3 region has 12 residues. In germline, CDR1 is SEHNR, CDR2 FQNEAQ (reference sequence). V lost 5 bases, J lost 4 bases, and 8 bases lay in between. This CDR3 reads CASSRGGYGYTF. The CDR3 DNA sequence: TGTGCCAGCAGCCGGGGGGGCTATGGCTACACCTTC.

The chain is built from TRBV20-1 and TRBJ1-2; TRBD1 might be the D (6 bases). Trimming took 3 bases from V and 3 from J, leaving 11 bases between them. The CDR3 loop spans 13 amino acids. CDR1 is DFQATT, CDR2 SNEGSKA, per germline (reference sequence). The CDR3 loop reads CSASIQGHYGYTF. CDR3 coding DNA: TGCAGTGCTAGTATCCAGGGGCACTATGGCTACACCTTC.

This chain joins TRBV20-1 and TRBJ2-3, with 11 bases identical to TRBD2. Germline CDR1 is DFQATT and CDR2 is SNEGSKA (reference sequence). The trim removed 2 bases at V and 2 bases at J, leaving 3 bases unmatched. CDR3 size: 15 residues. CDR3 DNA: TGCAGTGCTAGACCGGGACTAGCGGACACAGATACGCAGTATTTT. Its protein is CSARPGLADTDTQYF.

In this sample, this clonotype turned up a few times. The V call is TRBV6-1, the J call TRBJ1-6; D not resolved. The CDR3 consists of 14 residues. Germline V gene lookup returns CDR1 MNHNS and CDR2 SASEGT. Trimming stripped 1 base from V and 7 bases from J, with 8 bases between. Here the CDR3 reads CASSEVGNNSPLHF. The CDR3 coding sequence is TGTGCCAGCAGTGAAGTAGGGAACAATTCACCCCTCCACTTT.